This T cell receptor (beta chain) appears in the sequencing data of a study of T cell responses to AZD1222 COVID-19 vaccine. Findings of the study overall: It should be noted that donors were predominantly white British and more often female, and clonal diversity was possibly underestimated. Only after the peak T cell response were repertoires sampled.

Points on this clone: Its specificity is unknown.

The CDR3 covers 12 residues. From germline, CDR1 is SQVTM and CDR2 ANQGSEA. J lost 2 bases, V lost 7 bases, and 4 bases had no gene match. This table comes from immunoSEQ multiplex PCR, and its TCRdb copy is limited to in-frame clones, with some not included. The sample carries 120,000 to 150,000 clones, 89% recorded once. This specimen consisted of peripheral blood, obtained 28 days after the second AZD1222 dose. This rearrangement joins TRBV29-1 to TRBJ1-2; 7 nucleotides agree with TRBD1. The TCR comes from an adult who received the AZD1222 COVID-19 vaccine. This CDR3 is CSAETGNYGYTF. CDR3 sequence (DNA): TGCAGCGCCGAGACAGGGAACTATGGCTACACCTTC.